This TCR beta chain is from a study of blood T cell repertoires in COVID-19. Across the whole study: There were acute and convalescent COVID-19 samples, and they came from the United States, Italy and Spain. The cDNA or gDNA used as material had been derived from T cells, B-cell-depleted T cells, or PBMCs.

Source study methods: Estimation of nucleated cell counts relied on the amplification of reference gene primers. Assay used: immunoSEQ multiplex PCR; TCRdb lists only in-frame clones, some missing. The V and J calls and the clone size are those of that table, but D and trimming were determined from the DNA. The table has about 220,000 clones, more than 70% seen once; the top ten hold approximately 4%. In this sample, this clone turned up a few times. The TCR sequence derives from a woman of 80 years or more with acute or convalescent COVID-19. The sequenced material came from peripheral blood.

In DNA form, the CDR3 reads TGTGCCAGCAGCTTGGCCCCAGTGGGGACAGGTACTCTGAACACTGAAGCTTTCTTT. Residues: CASSLAPVGTGTLNTEAFF. The chain carries TRBV5-5 and TRBJ1-1, with 8 bases that match TRBD1. V lost 0 bases to trimming and J lost 0 bases; unmatched junction nucleotides: 13. The germline gives CDR1 SGHKS, CDR2 YYEKEE (reference sequence). CDR3 length equals 19 residues.